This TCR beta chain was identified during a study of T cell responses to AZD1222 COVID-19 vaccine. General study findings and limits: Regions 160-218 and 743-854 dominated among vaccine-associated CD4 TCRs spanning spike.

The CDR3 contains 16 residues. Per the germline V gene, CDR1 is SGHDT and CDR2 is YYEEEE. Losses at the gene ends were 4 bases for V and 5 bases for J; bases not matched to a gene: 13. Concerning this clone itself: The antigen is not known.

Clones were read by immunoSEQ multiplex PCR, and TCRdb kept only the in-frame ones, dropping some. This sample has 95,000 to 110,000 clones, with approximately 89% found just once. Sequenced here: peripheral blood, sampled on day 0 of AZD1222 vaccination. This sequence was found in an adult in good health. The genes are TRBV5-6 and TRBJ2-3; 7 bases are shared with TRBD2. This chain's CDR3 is CASSPAGTIQEDTQYF. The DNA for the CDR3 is TGTGCCAGCAGCCCTGCCGGGACTATCCAGGAAGATACGCAGTATTTT.